This section outlines one T cell receptor (beta chain) sequence together with its context. Its antigen is as yet unknown. The isolated RNA, all of it, was reverse transcribed, so expressed TCRB transcripts were what got sequenced. The data were produced by immunoSEQ multiplex PCR, yet TCRdb's version contains in-frame clones alone and is incomplete. The profile shows 20,000 to 25,000 clones, around 63% of them singletons. The data derive from a study of beta chain features in type 1 diabetes. Study context: Roughly 110,000,000 sorted cells were examined across all samples. General study points: When Type 1 diabetes patients were examined, their TCRB CDR3s proved moderately but significantly shorter in all four CD4+ subsets.

The J segment lost 5 bases and the V segment lost 6 bases, leaving 6 bases of the junction unmatched. Germline values: CDR1 MNHNY, CDR2 SVGAGI (reference sequence). CDR3 length: 13 amino acids. This sequence originates from a man between 18 and 29 years old with type 1 diabetes. Sequenced: Tregs from blood. V is TRBV6-6 and J is TRBJ2-7, with 8 bases lining up with TRBD1. Written as DNA, the CDR3 is TGTGCCAGCAGCCTCACGACAGGGGACGAGCAGTACTTC. Translating gives CASSLTTGDEQYF.